The clone carrying this T cell receptor (beta chain) has only one observation. Its antigen remains unknown. Via MiXCR, TCRdb re-called the RT-PCR reads, giving one row per CDR3 protein. The table shows some 500,000 distinct CDR3 sequences, with roughly 25% occurring only once. This record belongs to a study of response to subunit inactivated influenza vaccine. Study-level points and caveats: Each seasonal influenza vaccination, the authors suggested, recruits few new T cells.

This specimen consisted of CD4+ T cells sorted from PBMCs, obtained 5 days after vaccination. The source is a man aged 45 to 65 who received an inactivated influenza vaccine.

CDR3 sequence reads: CASSQDGLAGRETQYF. Written as DNA, the CDR3 is TGTGCCAGCAGCCAAGACGGACTAGCGGGGCGGGAGACCCAGTACTTC. The chain employs TRBV4-2 and TRBJ2-5, with 12 bases aligning to TRBD2. Trimming took 0 bases from V and 5 from J; bases not matched to a gene: 4. From germline, CDR1 is LGHNA and CDR2 YNFKEQ. The CDR3 is 16 residues long.